A single TCR beta chain is shown here with its context. The data stem from a study of OX40 agonist ivuxolimab in advanced cancers. Study-wide background: Dose-escalation cases comprised hepatocellular carcinoma, melanoma, renal cell or head and neck cancer.

V shed 6 bases and J 12 bases; nucleotides not matched to a gene: 9. This CDR3 is built from 15 residues. Germline loops: CDR1 KGHSH, CDR2 LQKENI. Generated by immunoSEQ multiplex PCR, the TCRdb table keeps only in-frame clones and is missing some. The table shows about 73,000 clones, with about nine tenths occurring only once. The specimen comprised CD4+ or CD8+ T cells sorted from blood, sampled in a trial of the OX40 agonist ivuxolimab. This chain connects TRBV18 to TRBJ2-1, with 15 bases that match TRBD2. The origin of this receptor is an adult with an advanced solid tumor such as melanoma, head and neck, liver or kidney cancer. CDR3 loop: CASSHDPGLAGGQFF. The DNA of the CDR3 is TGTGCCAGCTCGCACGATCCGGGACTAGCGGGAGGGCAGTTCTTC. The full variable domain, in which reference TRBV18 and TRBJ2-1 provide the parts outside the CDR3, is NAGVMQNPRHLVRRRGQEARLRCSPMKGHSHVYWYRQLPEEGLKFMVYLQKENIIDESGMPKERFSAEFPKEGPSILRIQQVVRGDSAAYFCASSHDPGLAGGQFFGPGTRLTVL.